Detailed here is one T cell receptor (beta chain). This entry comes from a study of beta chain features in type 1 diabetes. Whole-study context: Investigators examined 107,917,701 sorted cells across all samples.

Trimming removed 7 bases from V and 3 bases from J; junction bases left unmatched: 8. CDR1 is MNHNS and CDR2 is SASEGT in the germline V gene. This CDR3 spans 14 amino acids. The investigators reverse transcribed all of the isolated RNA, so they sequenced expressed TCRB transcripts. Repertoires were generated with immunoSEQ multiplex PCR, while TCRdb's copy carries only in-frame clones and drops some. The table has roughly 500,000 clones, 10% to 12% seen once. This TCR was sampled from a woman aged 18-35 years in good health. The chain recombines TRBV6-1 with TRBJ2-7; 8 bases match TRBD1. Sample: naive CD4+ T cells from blood. CDR3 DNA: TGTGCCAGCACCTCCGGGACAGGAGGCTACGAGCAGTACTTC. It translates to CASTSGTGGYEQYF.